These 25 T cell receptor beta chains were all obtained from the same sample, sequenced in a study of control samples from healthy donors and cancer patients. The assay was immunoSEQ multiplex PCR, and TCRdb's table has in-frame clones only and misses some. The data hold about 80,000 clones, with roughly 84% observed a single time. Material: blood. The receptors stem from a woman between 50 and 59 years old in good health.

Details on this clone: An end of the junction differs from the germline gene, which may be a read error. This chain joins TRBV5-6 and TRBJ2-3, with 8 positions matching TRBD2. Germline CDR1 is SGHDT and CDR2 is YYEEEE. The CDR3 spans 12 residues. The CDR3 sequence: CAGSLVLAEQYF. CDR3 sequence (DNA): TGTGCCGGCAGCTTGGTACTAGCGGAGCAGTATTTT.

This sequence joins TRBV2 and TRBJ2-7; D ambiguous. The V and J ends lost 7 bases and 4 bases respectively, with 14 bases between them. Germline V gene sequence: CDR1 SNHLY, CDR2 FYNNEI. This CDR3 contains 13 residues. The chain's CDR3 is CASKGARRYEQYF. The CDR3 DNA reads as TGTGCCAGCAAGGGTGCCAGACGATACGAGCAGTACTTC.

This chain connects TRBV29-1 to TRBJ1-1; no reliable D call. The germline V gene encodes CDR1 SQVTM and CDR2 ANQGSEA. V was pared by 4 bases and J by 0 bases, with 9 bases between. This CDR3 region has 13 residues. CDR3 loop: CSVVLNLNTEAFF. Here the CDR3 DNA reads TGCAGCGTTGTACTCAATCTGAACACTGAAGCTTTCTTT.

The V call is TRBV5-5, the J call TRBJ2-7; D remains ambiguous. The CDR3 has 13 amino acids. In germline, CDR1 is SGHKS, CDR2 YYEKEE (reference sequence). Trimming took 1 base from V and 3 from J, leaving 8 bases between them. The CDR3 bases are TGTGCCAGCAGCTTGTGGGCTGGCTACGAGCAGTACTTC. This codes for CASSLWAGYEQYF.

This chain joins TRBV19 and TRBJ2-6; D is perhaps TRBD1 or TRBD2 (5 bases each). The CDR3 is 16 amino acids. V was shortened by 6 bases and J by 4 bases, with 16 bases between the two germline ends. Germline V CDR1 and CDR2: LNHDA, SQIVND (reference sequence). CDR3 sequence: CASRSPARDGANVLTF. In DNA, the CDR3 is TGTGCCAGTAGGTCCCCGGCAAGGGACGGGGCCAACGTCCTGACTTTC. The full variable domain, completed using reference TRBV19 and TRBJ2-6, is DGGITQSPKYLFRKEGQNVTLSCEQNLNHDAMYWYRQDPGQGLRLIYYSQIVNDFQKGDIAEGYSVSREKKESFPLTVTSAQKNPTAFYLCASRSPARDGANVLTFGAGSRLTVL.

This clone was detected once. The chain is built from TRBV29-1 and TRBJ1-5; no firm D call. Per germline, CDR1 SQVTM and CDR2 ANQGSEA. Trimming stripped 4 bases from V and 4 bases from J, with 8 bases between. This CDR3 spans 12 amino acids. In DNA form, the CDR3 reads TGCAGCGTTGGCCTATTTAATCAGCCCCAGCATTTT. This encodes CSVGLFNQPQHF.

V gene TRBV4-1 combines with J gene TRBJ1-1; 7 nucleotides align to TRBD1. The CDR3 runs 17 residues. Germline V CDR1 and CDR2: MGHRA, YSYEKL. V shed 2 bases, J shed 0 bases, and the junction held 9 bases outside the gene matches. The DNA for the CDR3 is TGCGCCAGCAGCCAAATTACAGGGGAATTTATGAACACTGAAGCTTTCTTT. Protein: CASSQITGEFMNTEAFF.

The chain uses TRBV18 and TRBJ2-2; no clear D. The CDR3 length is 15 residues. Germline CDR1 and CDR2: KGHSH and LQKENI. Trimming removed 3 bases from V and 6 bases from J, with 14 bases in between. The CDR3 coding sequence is TGTGCCAGCTCACCTGTATTCGGTGATTCCGGGGAGCTGTTTTTT. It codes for CASSPVFGDSGELFF.

The CDR3 DNA follows: TGTGCCAGCTCCGGGGGGAGCTCCTACGAGCAGTACTTC. It codes for CASSGGSSYEQYF. The chain employs TRBV18 and TRBJ2-7; 7 nucleotides align to TRBD2. Germline CDR1 KGHSH, CDR2 LQKENI. The CDR3 runs 13 residues. The ends lost 6 bases at V and 0 bases at J; junction bases unmatched: 2.

CDR3 amino acids: CASSQEGAIGNTIYF. In DNA form, the CDR3 reads TGTGCCAGCAGCCAAGAGGGGGCGATTGGAAACACCATATATTTT. The chain combines TRBV3-1 (or the pseudogene TRBV3-2) with TRBJ1-3, with D possibly being TRBD1 (6 bases). V lost 0 bases and J lost 3, with 9 bases in between. The length of the CDR3 is 15 residues. The germline gives CDR1 LGHDT, CDR2 YNNKEL (reference sequence).

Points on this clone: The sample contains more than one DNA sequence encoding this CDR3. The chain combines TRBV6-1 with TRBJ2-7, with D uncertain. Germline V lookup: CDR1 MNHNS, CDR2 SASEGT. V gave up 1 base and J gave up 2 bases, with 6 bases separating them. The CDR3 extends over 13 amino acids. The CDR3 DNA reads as TGTGCCAGCAGTGAAGACAGAGCCTACGAGCAGTACTTC. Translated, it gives CASSEDRAYEQYF.

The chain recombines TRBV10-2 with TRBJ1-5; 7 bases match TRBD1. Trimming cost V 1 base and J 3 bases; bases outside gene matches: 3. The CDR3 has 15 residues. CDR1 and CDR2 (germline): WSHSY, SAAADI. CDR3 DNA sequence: TGCGCCAGCAGTGAGTTCGGGACAGACAATCAGCCCCAGCATTTT. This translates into CASSEFGTDNQPQHF.

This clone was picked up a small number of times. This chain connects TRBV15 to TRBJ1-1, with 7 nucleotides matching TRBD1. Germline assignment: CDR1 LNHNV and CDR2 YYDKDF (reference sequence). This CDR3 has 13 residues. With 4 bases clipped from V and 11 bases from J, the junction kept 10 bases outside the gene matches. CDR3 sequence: CATSTDRKLAAFF. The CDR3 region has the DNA TGTGCCACCAGCACGGACAGGAAGCTTGCCGCTTTCTTT.

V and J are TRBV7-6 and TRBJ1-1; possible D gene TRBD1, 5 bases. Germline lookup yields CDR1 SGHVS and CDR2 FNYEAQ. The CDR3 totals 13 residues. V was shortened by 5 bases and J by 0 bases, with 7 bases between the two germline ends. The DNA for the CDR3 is TGTGCCAGCAGCCGACAGTTGAACACTGAAGCTTTCTTT. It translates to CASSRQLNTEAFF.

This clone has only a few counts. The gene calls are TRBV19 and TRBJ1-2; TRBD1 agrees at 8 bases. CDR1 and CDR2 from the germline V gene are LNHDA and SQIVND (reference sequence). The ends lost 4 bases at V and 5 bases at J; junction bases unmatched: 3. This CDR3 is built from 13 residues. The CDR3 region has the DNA TGTGCCAGTAGTAAGGGGACAGGTTATGGCTACACCTTC. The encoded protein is CASSKGTGYGYTF.

The DNA for the CDR3 is TGCGCCAGCAGTGACGGAGCTTTGGACCAGCCCCAGCATTTT. Its protein product is CASSDGALDQPQHF. This chain connects TRBV10-2 to TRBJ1-5; D is undetermined. The CDR3 is made up of 14 amino acids. The germline CDR1 and CDR2 sequences are WSHSY and SAAADI. V lost 3 bases, J lost 7 bases, and 13 bases lay in between.

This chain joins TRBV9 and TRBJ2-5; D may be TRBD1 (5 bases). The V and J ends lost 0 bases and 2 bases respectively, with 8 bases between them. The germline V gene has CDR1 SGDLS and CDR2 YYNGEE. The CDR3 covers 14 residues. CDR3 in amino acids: CASSVGGSQETQYF. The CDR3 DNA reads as TGTGCCAGCAGCGTAGGGGGCTCTCAAGAGACCCAGTACTTC.

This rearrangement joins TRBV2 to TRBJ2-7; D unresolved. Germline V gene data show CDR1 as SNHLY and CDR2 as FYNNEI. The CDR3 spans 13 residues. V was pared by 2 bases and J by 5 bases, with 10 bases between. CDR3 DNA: TGTGCCAGCAGTGAAATAGTGATGCACGAGCAGTACTTC. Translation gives CASSEIVMHEQYF.

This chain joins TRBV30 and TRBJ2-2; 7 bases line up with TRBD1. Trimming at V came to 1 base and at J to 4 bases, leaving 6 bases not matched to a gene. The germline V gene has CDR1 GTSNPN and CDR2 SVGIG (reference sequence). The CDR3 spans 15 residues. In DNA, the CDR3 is TGTGCCTGGAGTGGACAGGGATTCGGCACCGGGGAGCTGTTTTTT. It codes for CAWSGQGFGTGELFF. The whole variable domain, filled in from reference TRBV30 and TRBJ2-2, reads SQTIHQWPATLVQPVGSPLSLECTVEGTSNPNLYWYRQAAGRGLQLLFYSVGIGQISSEVPQNLSASRPQDRQFILSSKKLLLSDSGFYLCAWSGQGFGTGELFFGEGSRLTVL.

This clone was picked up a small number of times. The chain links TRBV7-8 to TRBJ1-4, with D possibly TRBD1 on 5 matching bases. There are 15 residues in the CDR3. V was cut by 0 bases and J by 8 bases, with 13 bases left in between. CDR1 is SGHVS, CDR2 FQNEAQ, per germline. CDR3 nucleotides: TGTGCCAGCAGCTTAGCGGTGGGGCTGAACGAAAAACTGTTTTTT. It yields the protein CASSLAVGLNEKLFF.

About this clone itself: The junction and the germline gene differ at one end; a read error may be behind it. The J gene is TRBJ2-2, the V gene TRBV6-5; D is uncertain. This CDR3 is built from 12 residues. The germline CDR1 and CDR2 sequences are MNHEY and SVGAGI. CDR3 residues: CASRYYTGELFF. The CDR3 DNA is TGTGCCAGCAGATACTACACCGGGGAGCTGTTTTTT.

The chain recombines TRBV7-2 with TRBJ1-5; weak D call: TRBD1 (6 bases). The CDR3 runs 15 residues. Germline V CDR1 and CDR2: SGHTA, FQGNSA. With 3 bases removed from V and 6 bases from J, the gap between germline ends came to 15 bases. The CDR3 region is CASSLGGVRSQPQHF. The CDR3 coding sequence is TGTGCCAGCAGCTTGGGGGGCGTAAGGAGTCAGCCCCAGCATTTT.

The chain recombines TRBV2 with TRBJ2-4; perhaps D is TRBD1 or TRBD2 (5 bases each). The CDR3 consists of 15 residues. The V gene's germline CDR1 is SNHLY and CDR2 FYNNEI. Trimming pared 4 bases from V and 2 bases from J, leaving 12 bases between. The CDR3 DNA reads TGTGCCAGCAGTGGTTCCGGGGCGACCAAAAACATTCAGTACTTC. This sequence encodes CASSGSGATKNIQYF.

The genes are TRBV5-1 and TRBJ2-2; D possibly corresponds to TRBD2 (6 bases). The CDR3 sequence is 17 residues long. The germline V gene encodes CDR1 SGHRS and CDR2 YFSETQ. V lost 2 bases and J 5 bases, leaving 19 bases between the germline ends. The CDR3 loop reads CASSLGARRGITGELFF. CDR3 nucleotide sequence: TGCGCCAGCAGCTTAGGAGCCAGGCGGGGAATAACCGGGGAGCTGTTTTTT.

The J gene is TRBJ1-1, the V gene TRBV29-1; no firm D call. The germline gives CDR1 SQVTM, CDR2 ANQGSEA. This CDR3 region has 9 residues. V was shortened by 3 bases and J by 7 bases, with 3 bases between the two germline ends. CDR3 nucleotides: TGCAGCGTTGACAATGAAGCTTTCTTT. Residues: CSVDNEAFF.